A single sample gave rise to the 23 T cell receptor beta chains below, sequenced in a study of CD8 T cells in Susac syndrome. The authors reverse transcribed roughly 0.5 to 1 ug RNA with random hexamers. TCRdb passed the immunoSEQ multiplex PCR reads through MiXCR, listing each CDR3 protein once. In the table there are roughly 200,000 distinct CDR3 sequences, 85% to 95% of which are singletons. Sequencing was performed on CD4+ T cells from PBMCs. The receptors were sampled from a human donor in good health.

The V and J genes are TRBV29-1 and TRBJ2-1; 7 bases match TRBD1. Germline V CDR1 and CDR2: SQVTM, ANQGSEA. Losses at the gene ends were 3 bases for V and 5 bases for J; bases not matched to a gene: 4. The CDR3 consists of 13 residues. The CDR3 sequence is CSVDGDSHNEQFF. CDR3 coding DNA: TGCAGCGTTGACGGGGACAGCCACAATGAGCAGTTCTTC.

This chain links TRBV4-2 with TRBJ2-1; 11 bases match TRBD2. CDR3 length: 16 residues. The J segment lost 2 bases and the V segment lost 0 bases, leaving 0 bases of the junction unmatched. The germline V gene has CDR1 LGHNA and CDR2 YNFKEQ. The CDR3: CASSQELAGAYNEQFF. The CDR3 nucleotides read TGTGCCAGCAGCCAAGAACTAGCGGGAGCCTACAATGAGCAGTTCTTC.

The chain joins TRBV18 to TRBJ1-1; D uncertain. The CDR3 covers 15 residues. V was cut by 5 bases and J by 4 bases, with 17 bases left in between. Per germline, CDR1 KGHSH and CDR2 LQKENI. As DNA, the CDR3 is TGTGCCAGCTCAGGGATATCCCCTTGGGGCACTGAAGCTTTCTTT. It translates to CASSGISPWGTEAFF.

The chain couples TRBV12-3 or TRBV12-4 to TRBJ1-4; unclear D gene. V shed 5 bases and J shed 3 bases, with 10 bases lying between them. The CDR3 length is 14 residues. The CDR3 protein is CASSQNRANEKLFF. CDR3 in DNA: TGTGCCAGCAGTCAAAACCGGGCTAATGAAAAACTGTTTTTT.

This chain connects TRBV4-3 to TRBJ2-3; 7 positions match TRBD1. V trimming: 2 bases; J trimming: 4 bases; junction bases outside the gene matches: 3. Germline CDR1 LGHNA, CDR2 YSLEER. This CDR3 spans 14 amino acids. The CDR3 bases are TGCGCCAGCAGCCAAACAGGGGTGGCAGATACGCAGTATTTT. It is translated as CASSQTGVADTQYF.

This chain links TRBV3-1 with TRBJ1-2; maybe TRBD1 (6 bases). CDR1 is LGHDT and CDR2 is YNNKEL in the germline V gene (reference sequence). Trimming removed 1 base from V and 4 bases from J, with 10 bases in between. This CDR3 is 14 amino acids long. The CDR3 DNA reads TGTGCCAGCAGCCAAGGGACAGCCACCTATGGCTACACCTTC. It translates to CASSQGTATYGYTF.

This clonotype has just one count. The genes are TRBV12-3 or TRBV12-4 and TRBJ2-1, with D unresolved. The CDR3 loop spans 13 amino acids. V lost 1 base, J lost 9 bases, and 10 bases lay in between. As DNA, the CDR3 is TGTGCCAGCAGTTTAGTGCGGTGGGGTGAGCAGTTCTTC. Translated: CASSLVRWGEQFF.

This chain uses TRBV27 with TRBJ1-2, with D possibly matching TRBD1 (5 bases). V was trimmed by 7 bases and J by 6 bases, leaving 15 bases between them. The CDR3 consists of 13 residues. CDR1 MNHEY and CDR2 SMNVEV come from the germline V gene (reference sequence). DNA of the CDR3: TGTGCCAGCACTTCTCAGGGATTCCATGGCTACACCTTC. Its translation: CASTSQGFHGYTF.

The gene calls are TRBV12-5 and TRBJ2-3, with D unclear. Per the germline V gene, CDR1 is LGHNT and CDR2 is FRNRAP. The CDR3 covers 12 residues. The germline V and J ends were trimmed by 1 base and 3 bases, with 2 bases remaining between them. The CDR3 sequence: CASGLETDTQYF. The DNA for the CDR3 is TGTGCTAGTGGTTTGGAGACAGATACGCAGTATTTT.

The table lists this clonotype with a count of one. V is TRBV3-1 and J is TRBJ2-7; the match to TRBD1 covers 8 bases. CDR1 is LGHDT, CDR2 YNNKEL, per germline (reference sequence). The CDR3 is 15 amino acids. With V trimmed by 4 bases and J by 2 bases, 7 bases remained unmatched. The CDR3 nucleotides read TGTGCCAGCAGCCCAACTCCAGGGGGCCCCTACGAGCAGTACGTC. Its protein product is CASSPTPGGPYEQYV.

The J gene is TRBJ1-1, the V gene TRBV19; D possibly corresponds to TRBD1 (5 bases). Trimming removed 4 bases from V and 10 bases from J, with 22 bases in between. CDR1 is LNHDA, CDR2 SQIVND, per germline (reference sequence). This CDR3 comprises 15 residues. The CDR3 DNA is TGTGCCAGTAGTACCTCCGGGACCAAAGTGGCGGTAGCTTTCTTT. Translation gives CASSTSGTKVAVAFF.

The genes are TRBV5-1 and TRBJ2-3; unclear D gene. Germline loops: CDR1 SGHRS, CDR2 YFSETQ. V was shortened by 4 bases and J by 3 bases, with 9 bases between the two germline ends. The CDR3 has 13 amino acids. The CDR3 nucleotides are TGCGCCAGCAGCAACCCCCGTACAGATACGCAGTATTTT. Protein product: CASSNPRTDTQYF.

The chain employs TRBV7-2 and TRBJ1-1, with 8 positions matching TRBD1. The V and J ends lost 6 bases and 1 base, in that order; junction bases with no gene match: 7. CDR3 length: 15 residues. CDR1 and CDR2 (germline): SGHTA, FQGNSA. In DNA, the CDR3 is TGTGCCAGCAGTTCAGGACAGGGCGGGAACACTGAAGCTTTCTTT. Its translation is CASSSGQGGNTEAFF.

This chain links TRBV20-1 with TRBJ2-2; no clear D. CDR3 length: 13 amino acids. V lost 2 bases and J lost 1, with 5 bases in between. Germline CDR1 DFQATT, CDR2 SNEGSKA (reference sequence). CDR3: CSARLGNTGELFF. CDR3 in DNA: TGCAGTGCTAGACTAGGGAACACCGGGGAGCTGTTTTTT.

CDR3 nucleotide sequence: TGTGCCAGCGGGCAGGGAGAGACCCAGTACTTC. Its protein product is CASGQGETQYF. The V call is TRBV12-3 or TRBV12-4, the J call TRBJ2-5; tentative D call: TRBD1 (5 bases). V was trimmed by 8 bases and J by 4 bases, leaving 8 bases between them. CDR3 size: 11 residues.

The chain employs TRBV27 and TRBJ2-7; D gene uncertain. This CDR3 has 14 residues. Trimming removed 4 bases from V and 3 bases from J, with 13 bases in between. Germline values: CDR1 MNHEY, CDR2 SMNVEV (reference sequence). The CDR3 loop reads CASSSAPRFYEQYV. CDR3 coding DNA: TGTGCCAGCAGTTCAGCTCCCAGATTCTACGAGCAGTACGTC.

The rearrangement joins TRBV9 to TRBJ1-4; the D gene is possibly TRBD1 (6 bases). Germline CDR1 is SGDLS and CDR2 is YYNGEE. The CDR3 length is 15 residues. Trimming pared 2 bases from V and 8 bases from J, leaving 16 bases between. CDR3 bases: TGTGCCAGCAGCGTTCTCGGGGGCAGCGGGGAAAAACTGTTTTTT. Protein sequence: CASSVLGGSGEKLFF.

The J gene is TRBJ1-1, the V gene TRBV5-1; D unclear. Trimming cost V 4 bases and J 0 bases, with 10 bases left between them. The CDR3 spans 14 residues. Germline V lookup: CDR1 SGHRS, CDR2 YFSETQ. The CDR3 region is CASSLVPMNTEAFF. In nucleotides, the CDR3 is TGCGCCAGCAGCCTCGTGCCGATGAACACTGAAGCTTTCTTT.

The chain carries TRBV20-1 and TRBJ2-5, with D uncertain. The CDR3 consists of 10 residues. Germline CDR1 and CDR2: DFQATT and SNEGSKA (reference sequence). V lost 5 bases, J lost 3 bases, and 4 bases lay in between. DNA of the CDR3: TGCAGTGCTCCTGAAGAGACCCAGTACTTC. Encoded protein: CSAPEETQYF.

This sequence joins TRBV20-1 and TRBJ2-3; 9 nucleotides match TRBD2. CDR1 and CDR2 (germline): DFQATT, SNEGSKA (reference sequence). J lost 2 bases, V lost 2 bases, and 5 bases had no gene match. This CDR3 has 15 amino acids. The CDR3 loop is CSARSLAGHTDTQYF. CDR3 nucleotides: TGCAGTGCTAGATCGCTAGCGGGGCACACAGATACGCAGTATTTT.

This chain joins TRBV6-1 and TRBJ1-2; D gene unclear. V was shortened by 0 bases and J by 6 bases, with 11 bases between the two germline ends. Germline lookup yields CDR1 MNHNS and CDR2 SASEGT. The CDR3 is 14 residues long. The CDR3: CASSEATPRHGYTF. CDR3 nucleotides: TGTGCCAGCAGTGAAGCGACCCCACGTCATGGCTACACCTTC.

The chain carries TRBV12-3 or TRBV12-4 and TRBJ2-5; 11 nucleotides align to TRBD2. The CDR3 contains 16 residues. J lost 0 bases, V lost 6 bases, and 6 bases had no gene match. CDR3 sequence reads: CASSQTSGAYQETQYF. The CDR3 DNA follows: TGTGCCAGCAGCCAGACTAGCGGGGCGTACCAAGAGACCCAGTACTTC.

The genes are TRBV30 and TRBJ2-3, with D perhaps given as TRBD1 or TRBD2 (6 bases each). Germline lookup yields CDR1 GTSNPN and CDR2 SVGIG (reference sequence). Trimming took off 0 bases at V and 6 bases at J, with 16 bases between the two ends. The CDR3 length is 15 residues. This CDR3 reads CAWSVTRPGADTQYF. The CDR3 DNA sequence: TGTGCCTGGAGTGTAACCCGCCCGGGGGCGGATACGCAGTATTTT.